The 13 T cell receptor beta chains reported below all come from one sample, sequenced in a study of human T cells and chemical hapten exposure. Each CDR3 protein gets one entry after TCRdb re-called the RACE reads with MiXCR. The repertoire holds 80,000 to 100,000 distinct CDR3 sequences, with over 10% as singletons. Specified time point: patch test 1, 2 weeks after DPC sensitization. Treatment meaning: therapeutic diphenylcyclopropenone sensitization with weekly scalp DPC. The source material was whole blood, sampled in connection with sensitization to the hapten diphenylcyclopropenone (DPC). The receptors here all came from a woman between 40 and 50 years old with alopecia areata. Some clones in this sample may be carry-over from other donors' samples.

The V call is TRBV7-2, the J call TRBJ1-6, with D unclear. Germline CDR1 and CDR2: SGHTA and FQGNSA. This CDR3 contains 12 residues. Trimming took 1 base from V and 7 from J, leaving 2 bases between them. The DNA of the CDR3 is TGTGCCAGCAGCTTAGGGAATTCACCCCTCCACTTT. It codes for CASSLGNSPLHF.

This clonotype has at least ten counts. The genes are TRBV4-1 and TRBJ2-3, with D unresolved. Trimming took 2 bases from V and 2 from J, leaving 11 bases between them. Germline V gene data show CDR1 as MGHRA and CDR2 as YSYEKL. CDR3 length: 15 amino acids. In nucleotides, the CDR3 is TGCGCCAGCAGCCAACGTCACGGGTTCACAGATACGCAGTATTTT. Its translation: CASSQRHGFTDTQYF.

This clonotype appeared many times. The chain couples TRBV7-8 to TRBJ1-2; TRBD1 might be the D (5 bases). Trimming cost V 5 bases and J 5 bases, with 18 bases left between them. Germline CDR1 reads SGHVS; CDR2 reads FQNEAQ. CDR3 length: 15 amino acids. CDR3 sequence: CASSPTPGSGYGYTF. The DNA for the CDR3 is TGTGCCAGCAGCCCGACACCAGGGTCGGGGTATGGCTACACCTTC.

The chain couples TRBV6-5 to TRBJ2-7; TRBD1 aligns across 7 bases. The CDR3 extends over 14 amino acids. The trim removed 6 bases at V and 3 bases at J, leaving 8 bases unmatched. The germline CDR1 and CDR2 sequences are MNHEY and SVGAGI. The CDR3, as DNA: TGTGCCAGCAGCAATGACAGGGCAGACTACGAGCAGTACTTC. As protein: CASSNDRADYEQYF.

This clonotype was counted only a few times. In nucleotides, the CDR3 is TGTGCCGGAACCGCCGTTAGCTGGTACTTC. It translates to CAGTAVSWYF. The chain recombines TRBV21-1 with TRBJ2-7. TRBV21-1 is marked as a pseudogene. The length of the CDR3 is 10 residues.

This clonotype was observed a handful of times. The chain joins TRBV9 to TRBJ2-5; TRBD2 is a possible D gene (6 bases). Germline lookup yields CDR1 SGDLS and CDR2 YYNGEE. The CDR3 runs to 14 residues. The ends were cut back, 4 bases at V and 1 base at J, with 11 bases in the middle. CDR3 sequence (DNA): TGTGCCAGCAGCTTGCAGGGAGGCCAAGAGACCCAGTACTTC. It codes for CASSLQGGQETQYF.

This clonotype was recorded a few times. This chain uses TRBV7-2 with TRBJ2-7, with TRBD2 as a possible D gene (7 bases). The CDR3 extends over 14 amino acids. Germline V gene lookup returns CDR1 SGHTA and CDR2 FQGNSA. Trimming stripped 5 bases from V and 5 bases from J, with 16 bases between. The CDR3 DNA follows: TGTGCCAGCAGCCAAACAGGGAGGGACCACGAGCAGTACTTC. As protein: CASSQTGRDHEQYF.

Ten or more counts support this clonotype. The chain combines TRBV29-1 with TRBJ2-5; TRBD2 might be the D (7 bases). Germline V gene sequence: CDR1 SQVTM, CDR2 ANQGSEA. Deletions cut 7 bases from V and 5 bases from J, with 17 bases between. CDR3 length equals 13 residues. The CDR3 loop reads CSALRGGSETQYF. CDR3 DNA sequence: TGCAGCGCTTTGAGGGGGGGGTCGGAGACCCAGTACTTC.

This clonotype was detected ten times or more. The gene calls are TRBV29-1 and TRBJ1-4; 10 bases are a match to TRBD1. The CDR3 extends over 13 amino acids. Losses at the gene ends were 6 bases for V and 6 bases for J; bases not matched to a gene: 4. Germline V gene sequence: CDR1 SQVTM, CDR2 ANQGSEA. In nucleotides, the CDR3 is TGCAGCGTGGGACAGGGGAGGTATGAAAAACTGTTTTTT. This gives the protein CSVGQGRYEKLFF.

The chain has TRBV12-3 or TRBV12-4 and TRBJ1-2; D remains unclear. V shed 6 bases and J shed 4 bases, with 12 bases lying between them. The CDR3 length is 13 residues. The CDR3 is CASSLGPVYGYTF. The CDR3 region has the DNA TGTGCCAGCAGCCTAGGGCCAGTCTATGGCTACACCTTC.

This chain joins TRBV28 and TRBJ2-3; unclear D gene. Trimming cost V 5 bases and J 0 bases, with 12 bases left between them. Germline V gene data show CDR1 as MDHEN and CDR2 as SYDVKM. The CDR3 totals 15 residues. The CDR3 loop is CASSNRATSTDTQYF. CDR3 coding DNA: TGTGCCAGCAGTAACCGGGCCACTAGCACAGATACGCAGTATTTT.

The chain couples TRBV29-1 to TRBJ2-1, with TRBD2 identical over 7 bases. Germline CDR1 SQVTM, CDR2 ANQGSEA. The CDR3 sequence is 15 residues long. V dropped 7 bases and J dropped 11; count of bases not matched to a gene: 20. CDR3 protein: CSAETGTKSTVQQFF. For the CDR3, the DNA is TGCAGCGCCGAAACCGGGACTAAGTCGACAGTACAGCAGTTCTTC.

Only a few counts were recorded for this clonotype. The genes are TRBV27 and TRBJ2-1; TRBD2 is a possible D gene (5 bases). Trimming removed 8 bases at V and 3 bases at J, with 11 bases between. This CDR3 comprises 13 residues. From germline, CDR1 is MNHEY and CDR2 SMNVEV (reference sequence). In DNA, the CDR3 is TGTGCCAGCTCAGAGCGGAACTACAATGAGCAGTTCTTC. Its protein is CASSERNYNEQFF.